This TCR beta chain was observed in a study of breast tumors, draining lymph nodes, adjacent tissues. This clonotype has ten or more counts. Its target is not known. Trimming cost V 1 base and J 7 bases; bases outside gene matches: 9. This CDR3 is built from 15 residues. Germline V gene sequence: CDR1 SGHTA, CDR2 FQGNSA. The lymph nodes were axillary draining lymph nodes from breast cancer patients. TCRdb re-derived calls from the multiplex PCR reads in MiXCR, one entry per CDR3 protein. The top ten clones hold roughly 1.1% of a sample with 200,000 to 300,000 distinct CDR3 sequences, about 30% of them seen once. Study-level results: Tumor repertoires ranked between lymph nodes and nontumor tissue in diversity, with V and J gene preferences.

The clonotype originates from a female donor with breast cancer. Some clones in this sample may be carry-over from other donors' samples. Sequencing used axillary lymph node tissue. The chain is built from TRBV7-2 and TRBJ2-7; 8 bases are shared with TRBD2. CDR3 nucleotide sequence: TGTGCCAGCAGCTTAGTCTCGGGAGGGCCGGAAGAGCAGTACTTC. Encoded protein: CASSLVSGGPEEQYF.